Shown below are 17 T cell receptor beta chains from a single sample sequenced in a study of OX40 agonist ivuxolimab in advanced cancers. TCRdb's copy holds only in-frame clones and misses some; the assay was immunoSEQ multiplex PCR. The sample includes tens of thousands of clones, roughly nine tenths of them seen just once. The sequences come from CD4+ or CD8+ T cells sorted from blood, collected in a trial of the OX40 agonist ivuxolimab. Receptors were obtained from an adult with an advanced solid tumor such as melanoma, head and neck, liver or kidney cancer.

This rearrangement joins TRBV7-9 to TRBJ2-7; no firm D call. The CDR3 extends over 12 amino acids. V lost 5 bases and J lost 7, with 12 bases in between. Germline V lookup: CDR1 SEHNR, CDR2 FQNEAQ (reference sequence). CDR3 loop: CASSEVGREQYF. DNA for the CDR3: TGTGCCAGCAGCGAAGTCGGCCGGGAGCAGTACTTC.

This chain links TRBV6-1 with TRBJ2-7; D remains unclear. From germline, CDR1 is MNHNS and CDR2 SASEGT. V was cut by 1 base and J by 1 base, with 8 bases left in between. The CDR3 has 14 residues. CDR3 nucleotides: TGTGCCAGCAGTGAAGTCGGACGATCCTACGAGCAGTACTTC. Translated, it gives CASSEVGRSYEQYF.

The rearrangement uses TRBV7-2 and TRBJ2-7; 9 bases line up with TRBD1. The length of the CDR3 is 15 residues. V lost 6 bases, J lost 2 bases, and 8 bases stayed unmatched. Germline V CDR1 and CDR2: SGHTA, FQGNSA. CDR3 DNA: TGTGCCAGCAGGTACGGGACAGGGACTACCTACGAGCAGTACTTC. As protein: CASRYGTGTTYEQYF.

CDR3 region: CAISDLQVGEQYF. CDR3 bases: TGTGCCATCAGCGACCTACAGGTGGGGGAGCAGTACTTC. The J gene is TRBJ2-7, the V gene TRBV10-3, with TRBD1 as a possible D gene (5 bases). V was pared by 6 bases and J by 7 bases, with 16 bases between. In germline, CDR1 is ENHRY, CDR2 SYGVKD. The CDR3 runs 13 residues.

The chain joins TRBV27 to TRBJ1-1; 7 nucleotides align to TRBD1. Germline trimming cut 5 bases from V and 4 bases from J; bases unmatched to any gene: 4. The length of the CDR3 is 13 residues. The V gene's germline CDR1 is MNHEY and CDR2 SMNVEV (reference sequence). The CDR3, as DNA: TGTGCCAGCAGTATGACAGGGCCCACTGAAGCTTTCTTT. As protein: CASSMTGPTEAFF.

The chain is built from TRBV27 and TRBJ1-1; D is ambiguous. Germline-derived CDR1 and CDR2 are MNHEY and SMNVEV (reference sequence). The V end lost 8 bases, the J end lost 5 bases, and 12 bases lay between the germline ends. The CDR3 is 12 residues long. The CDR3, as DNA: TGTGCCAGCGGTTCGGGTGTTACTGAAGCTTTCTTT. As protein: CASGSGVTEAFF.

The J gene is TRBJ2-5, the V gene TRBV7-2, with a possible D match to TRBD1 (6 bases). Trimming stripped 3 bases from V and 1 base from J, with 21 bases between. Germline V gene lookup returns CDR1 SGHTA and CDR2 FQGNSA. The CDR3 loop spans 18 amino acids. This chain's CDR3 is CASSLRPLGAHFQETQYF. The CDR3 nucleotides are TGTGCCAGCAGCTTGCGCCCGTTGGGGGCGCACTTCCAAGAGACCCAGTACTTC.

The chain employs TRBV9 and TRBJ1-2, with D hard to call. CDR1 is SGDLS and CDR2 is YYNGEE in the germline V gene. Trimming took off 3 bases at V and 3 bases at J, with 15 bases between the two ends. The CDR3 spans 15 residues. The CDR3: CASSGVRISHYGYTF. CDR3 in DNA: TGTGCCAGCAGCGGGGTGCGGATAAGTCACTATGGCTACACCTTC.

The chain recombines TRBV6-1 with TRBJ1-1; a weak D match, TRBD1 (5 bases). Trimming shortened V by 2 bases and J by 4 bases, and 11 bases separated the two germline ends. CDR3 length equals 14 residues. CDR1 and CDR2 from the germline V gene are MNHNS and SASEGT. CDR3 sequence: CASSEPGQVTEAFF. Written as DNA, the CDR3 is TGTGCCAGCAGTGAACCAGGGCAGGTCACTGAAGCTTTCTTT.

J is TRBJ2-2 and V is TRBV7-6, with TRBD2 identical over 10 bases. This CDR3 is built from 16 residues. Germline assignment: CDR1 SGHVS and CDR2 FNYEAQ. Unmatched junction bases numbered 6, after V lost 3 bases and J lost 5 bases. CDR3 region: CASSFQREGRTGELFF. The CDR3 DNA reads TGTGCCAGCAGCTTCCAGCGGGAGGGCCGGACCGGGGAGCTGTTTTTT.

The chain links TRBV11-2 to TRBJ2-1, with 7 bases identical to TRBD2. Trimming took 1 base from V and 4 from J; bases not matched to a gene: 7. The CDR3 consists of 16 residues. Germline values: CDR1 SGHAT, CDR2 FQNNGV. The CDR3 nucleotides read TGTGCCAGCAGCTTAGCCTCAGCGGGGACTTACAATGAGCAGTTCTTC. Encoded protein: CASSLASAGTYNEQFF.

This sequence joins TRBV10-3 and TRBJ1-2; 7 nucleotides match TRBD1. The junction had 6 bases not matched to a gene; V was cut back by 4 bases and J by 4 bases. The germline V gene encodes CDR1 ENHRY and CDR2 SYGVKD. The length of the CDR3 is 14 residues. The CDR3 here is CAISGDRARYGYTF. CDR3 nucleotide sequence: TGTGCCATCAGTGGAGACAGGGCTCGCTATGGCTACACCTTC.

The chain couples TRBV13 to TRBJ2-5; 9 bases match TRBD2. Germline V lookup: CDR1 PRHDT, CDR2 FYEKMQ (reference sequence). This CDR3 region has 14 residues. After removal of 5 bases from V and 5 bases from J, the junction contained 6 bases not matched to a gene. CDR3 residues: CASSPWLAGETQYF. The DNA of the CDR3 is TGTGCCAGCAGCCCCTGGCTAGCGGGGGAGACCCAGTACTTC. The full variable domain, rest sourced from reference TRBV13 and TRBJ2-5, is AAGVIQSPRHLIKEKRETATLKCYPIPRHDTVYWYQQGPGQDPQFLISFYEKMQSDKGSIPDRFSAQQFSDYHSELNMSSLELGDSALYFCASSPWLAGETQYFGPGTRLLVL.

The J gene is TRBJ1-1, the V gene TRBV29-1; D gene ambiguous. CDR3 length equals 14 residues. In germline, CDR1 is SQVTM, CDR2 ANQGSEA. V was pared by 7 bases and J by 0 bases, with 15 bases between. The CDR3 protein is CSASGGMVNTEAFF. The DNA for the CDR3 is TGCAGCGCTTCAGGAGGGATGGTGAACACTGAAGCTTTCTTT.

The V call is TRBV7-6, the J call TRBJ2-1; 12 nucleotides line up with TRBD2. CDR3 length equals 19 residues. CDR1 SGHVS and CDR2 FNYEAQ come from the germline V gene. Trimming took 4 bases from V and 0 from J; bases not matched to a gene: 10. The CDR3 sequence: CASSSPKASGRASYNEQFF. The CDR3 DNA follows: TGTGCCAGCAGCTCCCCAAAGGCTAGCGGGAGGGCCTCCTACAATGAGCAGTTCTTC.

This rearrangement joins TRBV7-9 to TRBJ2-7; no definite D call. Per germline, CDR1 SEHNR and CDR2 FQNEAQ (reference sequence). This CDR3 spans 13 amino acids. Trimming cost V 5 bases and J 4 bases, with 12 bases left between them. Here the CDR3 DNA reads TGTGCCAGCAGCGCCCCCTCCGCGTACGAGCAGTACTTC. Protein product: CASSAPSAYEQYF.

The chain has TRBV30 and TRBJ2-7; 9 bases map to TRBD1. The CDR3 consists of 12 residues. V was clipped by 3 bases and J by 4 bases; unmatched bases: 1. Per germline, CDR1 GTSNPN and CDR2 SVGIG (reference sequence). This chain's CDR3 is CAWRQGAYEQYF. The CDR3 coding sequence is TGTGCCTGGAGACAGGGGGCGTACGAGCAGTACTTC.